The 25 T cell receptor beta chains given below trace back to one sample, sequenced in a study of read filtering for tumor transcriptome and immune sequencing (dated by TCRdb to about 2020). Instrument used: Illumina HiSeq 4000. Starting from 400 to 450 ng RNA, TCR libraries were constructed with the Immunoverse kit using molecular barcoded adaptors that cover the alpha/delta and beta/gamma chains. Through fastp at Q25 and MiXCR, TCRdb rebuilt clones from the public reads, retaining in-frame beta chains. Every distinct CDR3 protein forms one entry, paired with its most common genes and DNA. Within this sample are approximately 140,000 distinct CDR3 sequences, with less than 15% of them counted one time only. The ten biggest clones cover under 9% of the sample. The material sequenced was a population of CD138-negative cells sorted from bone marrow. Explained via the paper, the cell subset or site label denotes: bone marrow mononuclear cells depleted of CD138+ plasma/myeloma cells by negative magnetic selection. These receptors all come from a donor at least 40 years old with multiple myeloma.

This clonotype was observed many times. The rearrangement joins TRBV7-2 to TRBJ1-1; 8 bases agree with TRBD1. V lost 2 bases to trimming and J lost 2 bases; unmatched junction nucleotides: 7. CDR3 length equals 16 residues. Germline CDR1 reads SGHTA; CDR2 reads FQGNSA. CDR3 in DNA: TGTGCCAGCAGCTTAACTACGACAGGGGTAAACACTGAAGCTTTCTTT. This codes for CASSLTTTGVNTEAFF.

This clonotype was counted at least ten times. The CDR3 is CASSVIRVNSQPQHF. The CDR3 DNA is TGTGCCAGCAGCGTAATCAGGGTGAATTCTCAGCCCCAGCATTTT. The chain has TRBV9 and TRBJ1-5; a possible D gene is TRBD1 (5 bases). CDR3 length equals 15 residues. The germline V and J ends were trimmed by 1 base and 6 bases, with 14 bases remaining between them. CDR1 and CDR2 from the germline V gene are SGDLS and YYNGEE. Based on the CDR3 plus reference TRBV9 and TRBJ1-5, the full variable domain is DSGVTQTPKHLITATGQRVTLRCSPRSGDLSVYWYQQSLDQGLQFLIQYYNGEERAKGNILERFSAQQFPDLHSELNLSSLELGDSALYFCASSVIRVNSQPQHFGDGTRLSIL.

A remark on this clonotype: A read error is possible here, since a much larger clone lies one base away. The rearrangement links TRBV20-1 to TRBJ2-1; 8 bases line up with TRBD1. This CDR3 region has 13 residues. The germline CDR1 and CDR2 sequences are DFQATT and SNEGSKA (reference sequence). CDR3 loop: CSAAGGVNNGQFF. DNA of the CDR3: TGCAGTGCTGCAGGGGGCGTAAACAATGGGCAGTTCTTC.

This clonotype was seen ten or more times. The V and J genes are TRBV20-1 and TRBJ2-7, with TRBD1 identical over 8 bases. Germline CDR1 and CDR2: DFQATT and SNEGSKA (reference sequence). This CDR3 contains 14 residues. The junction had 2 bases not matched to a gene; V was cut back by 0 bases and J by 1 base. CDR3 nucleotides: TGCAGTGCTAGAGAAGGGACAGGTTCCTACGAGCAGTACTTC. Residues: CSAREGTGSYEQYF.

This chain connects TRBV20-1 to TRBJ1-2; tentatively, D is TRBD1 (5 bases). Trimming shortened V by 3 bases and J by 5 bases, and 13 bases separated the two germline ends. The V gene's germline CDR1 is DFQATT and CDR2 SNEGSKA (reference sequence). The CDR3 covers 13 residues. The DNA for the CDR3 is TGCAGTGCTAGGGTGGGGGTCTCATATGGCTACACCTTC. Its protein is CSARVGVSYGYTF.

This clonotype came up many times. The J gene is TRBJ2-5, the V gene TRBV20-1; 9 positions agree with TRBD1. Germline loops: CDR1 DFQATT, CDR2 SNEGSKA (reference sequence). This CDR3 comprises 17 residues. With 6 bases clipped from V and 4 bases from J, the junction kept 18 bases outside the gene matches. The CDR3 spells CSASRGDRDRVRETQYF. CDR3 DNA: TGCAGTGCCTCCCGGGGAGACCGGGACAGGGTTCGAGAGACCCAGTACTTC.

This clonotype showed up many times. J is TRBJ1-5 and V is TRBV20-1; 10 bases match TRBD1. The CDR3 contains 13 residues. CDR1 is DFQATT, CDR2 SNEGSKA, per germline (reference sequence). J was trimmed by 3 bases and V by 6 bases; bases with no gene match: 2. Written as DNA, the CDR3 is TGCAGTGCGGGGACAGGGGTCAATCAGCCCCAGCATTTT. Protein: CSAGTGVNQPQHF.

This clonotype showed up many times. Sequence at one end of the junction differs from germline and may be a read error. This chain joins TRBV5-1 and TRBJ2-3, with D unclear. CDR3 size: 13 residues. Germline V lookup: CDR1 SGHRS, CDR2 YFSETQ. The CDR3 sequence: CASSLYGTDTQYF. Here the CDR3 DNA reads TGTGCCAGCAGTTTATACGGCACAGATACGCAGTATTTT.

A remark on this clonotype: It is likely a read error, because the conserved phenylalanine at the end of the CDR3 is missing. The CDR3 sequence: CASSQVEGYYNSPLHL. CDR3 nucleotide sequence: TGCGCCAGCAGCCAAGTTGAAGGGTACTATAATTCACCCCTCCACCTT. This sequence joins TRBV4-3 and TRBJ1-6; D is unresolved. This CDR3 comprises 16 residues. Trimming stripped 1 base from V and 3 bases from J, with 10 bases between. Germline V gives CDR1 LGHNA, CDR2 YSLEER.

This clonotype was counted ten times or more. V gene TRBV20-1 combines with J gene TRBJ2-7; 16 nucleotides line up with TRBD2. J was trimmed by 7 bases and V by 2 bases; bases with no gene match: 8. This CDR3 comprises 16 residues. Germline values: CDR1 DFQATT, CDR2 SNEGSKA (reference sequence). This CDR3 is CSARTLGLAGGGEQYF. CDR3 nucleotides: TGCAGTGCTAGAACTTTGGGACTAGCGGGAGGGGGGGAGCAGTACTTC.

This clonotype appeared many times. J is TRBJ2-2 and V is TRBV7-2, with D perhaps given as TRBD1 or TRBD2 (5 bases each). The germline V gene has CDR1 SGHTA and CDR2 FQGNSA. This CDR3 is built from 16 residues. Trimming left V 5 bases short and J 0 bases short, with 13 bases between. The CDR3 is CASSRTGTTNTGELFF. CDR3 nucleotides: TGTGCCAGCAGCAGAACCGGGACCACGAACACCGGGGAGCTGTTTTTT.

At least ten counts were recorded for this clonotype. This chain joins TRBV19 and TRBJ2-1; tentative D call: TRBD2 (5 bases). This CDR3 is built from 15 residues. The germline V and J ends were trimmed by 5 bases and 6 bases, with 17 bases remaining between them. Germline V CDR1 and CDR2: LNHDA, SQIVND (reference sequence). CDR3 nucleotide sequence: TGTGCCAGTAGTCGACATATGAGGGAGTCCAATGAGCAGTTCTTC. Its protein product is CASSRHMRESNEQFF.

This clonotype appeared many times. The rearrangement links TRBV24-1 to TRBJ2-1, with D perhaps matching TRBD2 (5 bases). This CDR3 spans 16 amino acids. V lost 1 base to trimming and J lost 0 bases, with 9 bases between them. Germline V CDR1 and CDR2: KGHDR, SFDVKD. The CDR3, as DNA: TGTGCCACCAGTGATTTAGGAGGCAGCTCCTACAATGAGCAGTTCTTC. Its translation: CATSDLGGSSYNEQFF.

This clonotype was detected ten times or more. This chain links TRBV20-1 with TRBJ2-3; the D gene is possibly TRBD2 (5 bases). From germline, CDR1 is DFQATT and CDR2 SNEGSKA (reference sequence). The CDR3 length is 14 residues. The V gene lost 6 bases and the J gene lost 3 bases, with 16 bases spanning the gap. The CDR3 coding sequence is TGCAGTGCCGCCCAATCGGGGATGACAGATACGCAGTATTTT. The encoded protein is CSAAQSGMTDTQYF.

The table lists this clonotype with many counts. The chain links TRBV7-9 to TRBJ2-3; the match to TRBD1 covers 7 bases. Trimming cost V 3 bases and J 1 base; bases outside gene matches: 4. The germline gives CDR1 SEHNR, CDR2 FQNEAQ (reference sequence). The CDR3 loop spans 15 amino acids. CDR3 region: CASSFGTGGTDTQYF. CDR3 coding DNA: TGTGCCAGCAGCTTCGGTACAGGGGGCACAGATACGCAGTATTTT.

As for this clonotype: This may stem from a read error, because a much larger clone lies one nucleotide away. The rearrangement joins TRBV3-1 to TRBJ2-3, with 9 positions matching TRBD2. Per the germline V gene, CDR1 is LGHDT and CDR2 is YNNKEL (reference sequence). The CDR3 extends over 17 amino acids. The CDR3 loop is CASNQEWREGVTDTQYF. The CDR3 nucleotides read TGTGCCAGCAACCAAGAATGGCGGGAGGGTGTTACAGATACGCAGTATTTT.

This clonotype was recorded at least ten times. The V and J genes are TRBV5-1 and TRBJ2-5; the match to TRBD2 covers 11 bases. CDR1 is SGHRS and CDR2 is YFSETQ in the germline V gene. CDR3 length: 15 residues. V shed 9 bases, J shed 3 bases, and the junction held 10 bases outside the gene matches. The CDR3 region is CATGSSGRPEETQYF. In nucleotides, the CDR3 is TGCGCCACAGGCTCTAGCGGGAGGCCAGAAGAGACCCAGTACTTC.

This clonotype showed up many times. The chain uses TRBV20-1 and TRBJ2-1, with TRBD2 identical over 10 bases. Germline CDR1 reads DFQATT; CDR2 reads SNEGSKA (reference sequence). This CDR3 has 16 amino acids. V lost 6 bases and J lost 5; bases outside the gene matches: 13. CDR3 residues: CSAHPYRGLADNEQFF. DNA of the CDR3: TGCAGTGCCCACCCCTACCGAGGACTAGCGGACAATGAGCAGTTCTTC.

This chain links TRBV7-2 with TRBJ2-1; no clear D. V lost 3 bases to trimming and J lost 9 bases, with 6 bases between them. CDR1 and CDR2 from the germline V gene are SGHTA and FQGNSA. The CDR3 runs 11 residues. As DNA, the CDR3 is TGTGCCAGCAGCTTTCGGAGTGAGCAGTTCTTC. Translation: CASSFRSEQFF.

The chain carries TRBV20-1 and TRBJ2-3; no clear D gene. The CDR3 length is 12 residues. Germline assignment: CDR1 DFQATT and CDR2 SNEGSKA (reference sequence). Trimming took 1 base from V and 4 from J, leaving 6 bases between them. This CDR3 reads CSARAGPDTQYF. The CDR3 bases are TGCAGTGCTAGAGCTGGCCCAGATACGCAGTATTTT.

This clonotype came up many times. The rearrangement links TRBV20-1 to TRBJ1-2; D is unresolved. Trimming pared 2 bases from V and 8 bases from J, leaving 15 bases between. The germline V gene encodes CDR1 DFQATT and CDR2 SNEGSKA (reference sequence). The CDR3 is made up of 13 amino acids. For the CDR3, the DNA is TGCAGTGCTAGACTAGGGAAGAATCGCGGCTACACCTTC. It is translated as CSARLGKNRGYTF.

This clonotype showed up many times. The CDR3 region has the DNA TGCAGTGTTCGGACAGGGGGGATGAACACTGAAGCTTTCTTT. The encoded protein is CSVRTGGMNTEAFF. The rearrangement uses TRBV20-1 and TRBJ1-1; 10 bases match TRBD1. Trimming removed 7 bases from V and 0 bases from J; junction bases left unmatched: 5. Germline CDR1 and CDR2: DFQATT and SNEGSKA (reference sequence). The length of the CDR3 is 14 residues.

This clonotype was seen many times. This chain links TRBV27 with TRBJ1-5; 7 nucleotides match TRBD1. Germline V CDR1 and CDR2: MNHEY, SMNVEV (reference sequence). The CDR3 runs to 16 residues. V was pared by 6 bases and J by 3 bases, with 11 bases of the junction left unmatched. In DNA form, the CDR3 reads TGTGCCAGCAGGCAGGCAGGGGGGCTCCTCAATCAGCCCCAGCATTTT. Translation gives CASRQAGGLLNQPQHF.

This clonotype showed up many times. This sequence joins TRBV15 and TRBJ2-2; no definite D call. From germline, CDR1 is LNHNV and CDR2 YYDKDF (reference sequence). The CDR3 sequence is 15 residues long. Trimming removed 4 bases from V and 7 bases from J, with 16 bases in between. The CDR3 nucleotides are TGTGCCACCAGCATCCTTTCGAAGGCGGTCGGGGAGCTGTTTTTT. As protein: CATSILSKAVGELFF.

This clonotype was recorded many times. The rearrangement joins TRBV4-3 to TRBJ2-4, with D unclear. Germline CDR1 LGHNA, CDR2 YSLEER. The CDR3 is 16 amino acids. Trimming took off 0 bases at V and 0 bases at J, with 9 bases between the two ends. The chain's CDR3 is CASSQDIRLAKNIQYF. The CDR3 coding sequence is TGCGCCAGCAGCCAAGATATCAGGCTAGCCAAAAACATTCAGTACTTC.